This entry describes one T cell receptor (beta chain). The antigen is unknown. Sequencing was performed with immunoSEQ multiplex PCR; in TCRdb, only in-frame clones are kept and a portion is missing. The data show roughly 150,000 clones, about 85% seen once. The entry originates in a study of lymphopenia after photon versus proton radiotherapy. Findings of the study overall: Only patients who died were analyzed for survival; proton advantage is unproven. Relative stability marked proton patients; photon patients lost diversity and naive cells. Oligoclonal CD8+ Temra expansion after nadir drove photon patients' diversity drop.

Unmatched junction bases numbered 6, after V lost 0 bases and J lost 0 bases. This CDR3 is 17 amino acids long. Germline V gives CDR1 SGHVS, CDR2 FQNEAQ. The input for sequencing was peripheral blood, taken from a patient treated with photon-based radiotherapy. The chain is built from TRBV7-8 and TRBJ2-5, with TRBD2 matching over 8 bases. This clonotype originated in a man aged 45 to 65 with gastric cancer. The DNA for the CDR3 is TGTGCCAGCAGCTTAGCCCCAGCGGGAGACTACCAAGAGACCCAGTACTTC. This codes for CASSLAPAGDYQETQYF.